This T cell receptor (beta chain) was documented in a study of cytomegalovirus exposure and HLA in healthy donors. Germline lookup yields CDR1 SGHDN and CDR2 FVKESK. After removal of 0 bases from V and 1 base from J, the junction contained 5 bases not matched to a gene. The CDR3 runs 16 residues. 13 Jbeta primers and 60 Vbeta primers were used for the PCR. The assay was immunoSEQ multiplex PCR, and TCRdb's table has in-frame clones only and misses some. Of roughly 120,000 clones in the sample, about 81% are singletons; the top ten hold approximately 1%. The material sequenced was PBMCs. This sequence originates from a woman under 40 in good health and CMV-seronegative. The chain links TRBV14 to TRBJ2-7; 8 bases fit TRBD2. The CDR3 nucleotides are TGTGCCAGCAGCCAAGAGAGACTAGCGTCATCCTACGAGCAGTACTTC. Translation: CASSQERLASSYEQYF.